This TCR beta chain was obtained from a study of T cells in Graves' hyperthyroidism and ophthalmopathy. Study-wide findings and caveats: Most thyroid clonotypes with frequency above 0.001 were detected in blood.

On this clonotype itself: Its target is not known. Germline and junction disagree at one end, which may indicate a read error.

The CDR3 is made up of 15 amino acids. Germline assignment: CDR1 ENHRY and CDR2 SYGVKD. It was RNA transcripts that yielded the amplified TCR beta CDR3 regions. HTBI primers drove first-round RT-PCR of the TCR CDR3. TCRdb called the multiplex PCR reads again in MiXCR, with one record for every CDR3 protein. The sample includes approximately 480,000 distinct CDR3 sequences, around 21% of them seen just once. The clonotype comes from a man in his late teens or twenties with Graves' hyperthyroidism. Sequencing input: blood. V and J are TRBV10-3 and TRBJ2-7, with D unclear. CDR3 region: CASSESYYGYYEQYF. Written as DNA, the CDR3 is TGTGCCAGCAGTGAGTCTTACTATGGCTACTACGAGCAGTACTTC.